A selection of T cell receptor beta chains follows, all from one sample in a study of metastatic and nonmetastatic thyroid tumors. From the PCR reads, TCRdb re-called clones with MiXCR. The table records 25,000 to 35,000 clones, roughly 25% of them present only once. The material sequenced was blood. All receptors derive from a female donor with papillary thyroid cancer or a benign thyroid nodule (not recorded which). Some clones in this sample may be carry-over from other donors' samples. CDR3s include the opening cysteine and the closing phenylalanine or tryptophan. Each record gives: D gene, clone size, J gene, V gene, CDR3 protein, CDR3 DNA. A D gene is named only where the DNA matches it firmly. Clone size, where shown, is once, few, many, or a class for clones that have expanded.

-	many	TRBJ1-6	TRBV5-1	CASSQTNLDSPLHF	TGCGCCAGCAGCCAGACAAATTTAGATTCACCCCTCCACTTT
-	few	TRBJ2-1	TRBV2	CASRGSVGNDEQFF	TGTGCCAGCAGGGGGTCCGTTGGGAACGATGAGCAGTTCTTC
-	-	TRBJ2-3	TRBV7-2	CASSSRDRDTQYF	TGTGCCAGCAGCTCCAGGGATAGGGATACGCAGTATTTT
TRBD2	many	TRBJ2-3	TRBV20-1	CSATITQRERRADTQYF	TGCAGTGCCACGATCACCCAGCGGGAGAGGAGGGCAGATACGCAGTATTTT
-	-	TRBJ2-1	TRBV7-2	CASSSKSSEQFF	TGTGCCAGCAGCAGTAAGAGCAGTGAGCAGTTCTTC
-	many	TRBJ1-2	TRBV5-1	CASSLTDNYGYTF	TGCGCCAGCAGCCTGACAGACAACTATGGCTACACCTTC
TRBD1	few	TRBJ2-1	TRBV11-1	CASSITGGSTYNEQFF	TGTGCCAGCAGTATTACAGGGGGCAGCACCTACAATGAGCAGTTCTTC
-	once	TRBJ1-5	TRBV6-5	CASSDSGNEPQHF	TGTGCCAGCAGTGACTCAGGTAACGAGCCCCAGCATTTT
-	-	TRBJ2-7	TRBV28	CASSRTSYQQYF	TGTGCCAGCAGTAGAACATCCTACCAGCAGTACTTC
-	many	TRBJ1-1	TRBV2	CASSEGEVIGNTEAFF	TGTGCCAGCAGTGAAGGAGAAGTTATTGGAAACACTGAAGCTTTCTTT
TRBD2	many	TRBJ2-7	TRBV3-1	CASSQKPGLVGSYEQYF	TGTGCCAGCAGCCAGAAACCCGGACTAGTGGGATCCTACGAGCAGTACTTC
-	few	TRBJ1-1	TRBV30	CAWSAGPANTEAFF	TGTGCCTGGAGTGCCGGGCCAGCGAACACTGAAGCTTTCTTT
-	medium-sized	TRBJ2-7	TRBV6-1	CASSEVGGSSYEQYF	TGTGCCAGCAGTGAAGTCGGGGGAAGCTCCTACGAGCAGTACTTC
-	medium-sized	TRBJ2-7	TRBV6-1	CASSTRDTYEQYF	TGTGCCAGCAGTACCCGGGACACATACGAGCAGTACTTC
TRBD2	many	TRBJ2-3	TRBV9	CASSVDAGGQTDTQYF	TGTGCCAGCAGCGTAGATGCGGGAGGGCAAACAGATACGCAGTATTTT
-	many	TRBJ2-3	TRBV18	CASSTMGAGPTDTQYF	TGTGCCAGCTCCACCATGGGGGCCGGGCCCACAGATACGCAGTATTTT
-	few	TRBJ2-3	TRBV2	CASSSGTDTQYF	TGTGCCAGCAGTAGCGGCACAGATACGCAGTATTTT
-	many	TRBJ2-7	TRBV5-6	CASSLSVGGYEQYF	TGTGCCAGCAGCTTGAGTGTGGGAGGTTACGAGCAGTACTTC
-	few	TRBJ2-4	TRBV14	CASSQGTPKNIQYF	TGTGCCAGCAGCCAAGGGACTCCTAAAAACATTCAGTACTTC
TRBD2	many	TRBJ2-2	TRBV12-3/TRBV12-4	CASSPRGPTSGDTGELFF	TGTGCCAGCAGTCCTAGGGGGCCGACTAGCGGAGACACCGGGGAGCTGTTTTTT
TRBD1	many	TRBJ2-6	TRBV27	CASSRSGQATSGANVLTF	TGTGCCAGCAGCCGAAGCGGACAGGCGACCTCTGGGGCCAACGTCCTGACTTTC
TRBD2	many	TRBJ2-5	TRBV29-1	CSVLPSGSETQYF	TGCAGCGTTCTACCTAGCGGATCAGAGACCCAGTACTTC
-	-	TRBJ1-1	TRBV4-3	CASSQVRGTDAFF	TGCGCCAGCAGCCAAGTACGTGGTACTGACGCTTTCTTT
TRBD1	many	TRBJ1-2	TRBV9	CASSVGTGEAVPYGYTF	TGTGCCAGCAGCGTGGGGACAGGGGAAGCCGTTCCCTATGGCTACACCTTC
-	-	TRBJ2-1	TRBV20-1	CSARGHGTDDYNEQFF	TGCAGTGCTAGGGGTCACGGGACTGACGATTACAATGAGCAGTTCTTC
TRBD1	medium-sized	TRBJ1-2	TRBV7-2	CASSLRTGGNYGYTF	TGTGCCAGCAGCTTAAGGACAGGGGGTAACTATGGCTACACCTTC
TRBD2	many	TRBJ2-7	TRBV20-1	CSARDQRAPGLAIYEQYF	TGCAGTGCTAGAGATCAGCGTGCCCCTGGACTAGCTATCTACGAGCAGTACTTC
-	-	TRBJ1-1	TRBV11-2	CASSLLQGSEAFF	TGTGCCAGCAGCTTGCTACAGGGTTCTGAAGCTTTCTTT
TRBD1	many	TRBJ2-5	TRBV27	CASSLRYGRGETQYF	TGTGCCAGCAGTTTAAGATACGGCAGGGGGGAGACCCAGTACTTC
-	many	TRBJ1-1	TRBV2	CASRGGNTEAFF	TGTGCCAGCCGGGGGGGAAACACTGAAGCTTTCTTT
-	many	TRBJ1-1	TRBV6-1	CASSDRGWAFF	TGTGCCAGCAGTGACCGGGGGTGGGCTTTCTTT